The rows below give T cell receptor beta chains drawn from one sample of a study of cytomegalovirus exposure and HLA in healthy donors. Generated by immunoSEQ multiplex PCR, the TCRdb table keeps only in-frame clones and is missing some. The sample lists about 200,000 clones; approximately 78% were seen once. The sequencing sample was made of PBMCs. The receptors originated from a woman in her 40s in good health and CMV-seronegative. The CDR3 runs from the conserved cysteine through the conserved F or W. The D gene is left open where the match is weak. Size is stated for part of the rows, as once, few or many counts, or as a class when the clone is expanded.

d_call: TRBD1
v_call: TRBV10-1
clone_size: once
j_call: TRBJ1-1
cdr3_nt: TGCGCCAGCAGCTACGGGACAGATGAAGCTTTCTTT
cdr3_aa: CASSYGTDEAFF

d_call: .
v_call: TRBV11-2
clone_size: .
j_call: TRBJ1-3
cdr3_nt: TGTGCCAGCAGCCCGTCAGGGAACACCATATATTTT
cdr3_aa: CASSPSGNTIYF

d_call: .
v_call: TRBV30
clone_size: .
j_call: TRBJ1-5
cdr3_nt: TGTGCCTGGAGTAGCCTCCTCAGCAATCAGCCCCAGCATTTT
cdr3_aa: CAWSSLLSNQPQHF

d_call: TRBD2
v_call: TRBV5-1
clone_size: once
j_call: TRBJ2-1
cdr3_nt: TGCGCCAGCAGCTTCCAACTAGCGGGAGGGGTCAATGAGCAGTTCTTC
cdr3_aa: CASSFQLAGGVNEQFF

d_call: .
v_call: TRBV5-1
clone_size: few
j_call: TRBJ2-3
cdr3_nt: TGCGCCAGCAGCTTGGAGGGAAGGGGAATAGGAGATACGCAGTATTTT
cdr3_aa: CASSLEGRGIGDTQYF

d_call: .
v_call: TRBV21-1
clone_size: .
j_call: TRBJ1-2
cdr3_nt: TGTGCCAGCAGCGCAACCGGGACAGGGGACTATGGCTACACCTTC
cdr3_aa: CASSATGTGDYGYTF

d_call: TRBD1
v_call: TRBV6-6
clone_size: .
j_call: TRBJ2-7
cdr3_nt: TGTGCCAGCAGTCGGGACAGTTATTACGAGCAGTACTTC
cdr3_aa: CASSRDSYYEQYF

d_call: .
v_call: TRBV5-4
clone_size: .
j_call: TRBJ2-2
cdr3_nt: TGTGCCAGCAGCTTGGCCTTGAGGGCGACCGGGGAGCTGTTTTTT
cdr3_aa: CASSLALRATGELFF

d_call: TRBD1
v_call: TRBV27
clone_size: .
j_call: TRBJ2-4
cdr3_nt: TGTGCCAGCAGTCCAGACAGGGGAAACCCAAAAAACATTCAGTACTTC
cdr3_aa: CASSPDRGNPKNIQYF

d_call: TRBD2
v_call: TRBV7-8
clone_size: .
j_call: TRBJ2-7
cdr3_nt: TGTGCCAGCAGCTTCCTACGACTTTTTTCGGGAGGTGAGCAGTACTTC
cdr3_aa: CASSFLRLFSGGEQYF

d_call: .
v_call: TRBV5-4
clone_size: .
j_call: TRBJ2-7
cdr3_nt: TGTGCCAGCAGCTTGACAGGGGAGGCCTACGAGCAGTACTTC
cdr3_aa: CASSLTGEAYEQYF

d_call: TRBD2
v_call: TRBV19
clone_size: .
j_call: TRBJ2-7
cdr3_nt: TGTGCCAGTAGTATAGGGGGAGGGAACTACGAGCAGTACTTC
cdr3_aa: CASSIGGGNYEQYF

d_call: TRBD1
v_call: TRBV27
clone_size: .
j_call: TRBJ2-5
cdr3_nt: TGTGCCAGCAGACATCCGGGACAGGGATGGGAGACCCAGTACTTC
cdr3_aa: CASRHPGQGWETQYF

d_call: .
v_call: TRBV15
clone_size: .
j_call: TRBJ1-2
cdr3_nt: TGTGCCACCAGCAGAGATCCCTCGCGCCTCGCGATCTTGGACTATGGCTACACCTTC
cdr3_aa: CATSRDPSRLAILDYGYTF

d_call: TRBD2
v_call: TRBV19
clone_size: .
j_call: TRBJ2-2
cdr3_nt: TGTGCCAGTAGTTTGGGACTAGGTAACACCGGGGAGCTGTTTTTT
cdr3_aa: CASSLGLGNTGELFF

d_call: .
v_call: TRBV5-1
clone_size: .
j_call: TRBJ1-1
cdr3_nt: TGCGCCAGCAGCGAATATATCCGCGGCGAAGCTTTCTTT
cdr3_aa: CASSEYIRGEAFF

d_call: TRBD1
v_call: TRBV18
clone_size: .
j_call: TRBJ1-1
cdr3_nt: TGTGCCACCCTGGGGACAGGTAAAGCTTTCTTT
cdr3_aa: CATLGTGKAFF